These 27 T cell receptor beta chains share one sample of origin, sequenced in a study of cytomegalovirus exposure and HLA in healthy donors. PCR was performed using 60 Vbeta and 13 Jbeta primers. Using immunoSEQ multiplex PCR, the repertoire was profiled, and TCRdb retains in-frame clones only, with some absent. This sample has 150,000 to 160,000 clones, with about four fifths found just once. The sequencing sample was made of PBMCs. The receptor set was obtained from a man younger than 35 in good health and CMV-seronegative.

The V call is TRBV5-4, the J call TRBJ2-6; D might be TRBD1 (5 bases). Trimming removed 2 bases from V and 0 bases from J, with 12 bases in between. CDR3 length equals 17 residues. The germline V gene encodes CDR1 SGHNT and CDR2 YYREEE (reference sequence). CDR3 region: CASSFGVQGSGANVLTF. The CDR3 DNA reads as TGTGCCAGCAGCTTTGGGGTTCAGGGCTCTGGGGCCAACGTCCTGACTTTC.

This clone was picked up a small number of times. Mismatch with germline at one junction end may stem from a read error. The rearrangement links TRBV7-7 to TRBJ1-1; D is unclear. CDR3 length equals 13 residues. Per germline, CDR1 SSHAT and CDR2 FNYEAQ (reference sequence). Written as DNA, the CDR3 is TGTGCTAGCAGCTTAGACACGGGGAGTGAAGCTTTCTTT. Protein product: CASSLDTGSEAFF.

This clone was found once. This rearrangement joins TRBV5-1 to TRBJ2-3; D is perhaps TRBD2 (6 bases). V gave up 4 bases and J gave up 0 bases, with 9 bases separating them. The CDR3 is 14 residues long. The germline V gene encodes CDR1 SGHRS and CDR2 YFSETQ. CDR3 amino acids: CASSTGTSTDTQYF. The CDR3, as DNA: TGCGCCAGCAGCACCGGGACTAGCACAGATACGCAGTATTTT.

This clone was picked up a small number of times. V usage is TRBV6-5 and J usage is TRBJ1-5, with 10 bases identical to TRBD1. Trimming cost V 6 bases and J 2 bases; bases outside gene matches: 4. The germline V gene has CDR1 MNHEY and CDR2 SVGAGI. The CDR3 has 15 residues. The CDR3 coding sequence is TGTGCCAGCAGCCGCGGGACAGGGGGCAATCAGCCCCAGCATTTT. Translation gives CASSRGTGGNQPQHF.

This clone has only a few counts. This chain links TRBV19 with TRBJ1-3; D is perhaps TRBD1 (5 bases). The V gene's germline CDR1 is LNHDA and CDR2 SQIVND (reference sequence). CDR3 length: 16 amino acids. Between the trimmed V and J ends, which lost 6 bases and 1 base, there was a span of 16 bases. The CDR3 reads CASSPPPRGSGNTIYF. CDR3 sequence (DNA): TGTGCCAGTAGCCCGCCCCCCCGGGGGTCTGGAAACACCATATATTTT.

The chain is built from TRBV7-9 and TRBJ2-7, with 8 bases identical to TRBD1. This CDR3 comprises 15 residues. CDR1 and CDR2 from the germline V gene are SEHNR and FQNEAQ (reference sequence). CDR3 loop: CSSSLGGQGGYEQYV. The CDR3 DNA sequence: TGTTCCAGCAGCTTAGGAGGACAGGGTGGGTACGAGCAGTACGTC.

This chain links TRBV5-1 with TRBJ2-5; TRBD2 aligns across 14 bases. The length of the CDR3 is 17 residues. Germline V lookup: CDR1 SGHRS, CDR2 YFSETQ. With 4 bases clipped from V and 1 base from J, the junction kept 6 bases outside the gene matches. The CDR3 coding sequence is TGCGCCAGCAGCCACCGACTAGCGGGGGGGCGCCAAGAGACCCAGTACTTC. Translating gives CASSHRLAGGRQETQYF.

The rearrangement joins TRBV19 to TRBJ2-3, with TRBD1 matching 9 bases. CDR1 LNHDA and CDR2 SQIVND come from the germline V gene (reference sequence). Unmatched junction bases numbered 3, after V lost 1 base and J lost 4 bases. This CDR3 has 15 residues. CDR3 loop: CASSIGTGAADTQYF. The DNA for the CDR3 is TGTGCCAGTAGTATAGGGACAGGGGCGGCAGATACGCAGTATTTT.

This clone was detected only a few times. The chain links TRBV6-5 to TRBJ2-3; the D is unclear. In germline, CDR1 is MNHEY, CDR2 SVGAGI. The CDR3 covers 14 residues. Trimming cost V 2 bases and J 2 bases, with 8 bases left between them. CDR3 nucleotides: TGTGCCAGCAGTTACAGTGACAACACAGATACGCAGTATTTT. The encoded protein is CASSYSDNTDTQYF.

This clone was seen only a few times. The rearrangement links TRBV7-2 to TRBJ2-7; 9 bases agree with TRBD2. Germline-derived CDR1 and CDR2 are SGHTA and FQGNSA. V dropped 0 bases and J dropped 3; count of bases not matched to a gene: 0. The length of the CDR3 is 14 residues. The CDR3 sequence: CASSLASGGYEQYV. The CDR3, as DNA: TGTGCCAGCAGCTTAGCTAGCGGGGGCTACGAGCAGTACGTC.

This rearrangement joins TRBV5-5 to TRBJ1-5; 9 bases line up with TRBD1. This CDR3 comprises 17 residues. Per the germline V gene, CDR1 is SGHKS and CDR2 is YYEKEE (reference sequence). V trimming: 0 bases; J trimming: 0 bases; junction bases outside the gene matches: 4. This chain's CDR3 is CASSLDGTGYSNQPQHF. The CDR3 DNA is TGTGCCAGCAGCTTGGATGGGACAGGGTATAGCAATCAGCCCCAGCATTTT.

This clone was picked up one time. This chain links TRBV2 with TRBJ1-2, with D unclear. Deletions cut 2 bases from V and 0 bases from J, with 7 bases between. CDR1 is SNHLY, CDR2 FYNNEI, per germline. CDR3 length: 14 residues. CDR3 coding DNA: TGTGCCAGCAGTGAACGGGAATCTAACTATGGCTACACCTTC. It yields the protein CASSERESNYGYTF. Supplemented by reference TRBV2 and TRBJ1-2, the full variable domain reads EPEVTQTPSHQVTQMGQEVILRCVPISNHLYFYWYRQILGQKVEFLVSFYNNEISEKSEIFDDQFSVERPDGSNFTLKIRSTKLEDSAMYFCASSERESNYGYTFGSGTRLTVV.

The chain recombines TRBV19 with TRBJ1-4; D remains unclear. The CDR3 has 15 residues. CDR1 and CDR2 (germline): LNHDA, SQIVND (reference sequence). V gave up 3 bases and J gave up 2 bases, with 10 bases separating them. The CDR3 protein is CASSIGLSTNEKLFF. As DNA, the CDR3 is TGTGCCAGTAGTATTGGGCTTTCGACTAATGAAAAACTGTTTTTT. The variable domain in full, completed from reference TRBV19 and TRBJ1-4, reads DGGITQSPKYLFRKEGQNVTLSCEQNLNHDAMYWYRQDPGQGLRLIYYSQIVNDFQKGDIAEGYSVSREKKESFPLTVTSAQKNPTAFYLCASSIGLSTNEKLFFGSGTQLSVL.

The chain has TRBV5-4 and TRBJ1-3; tentatively, D is TRBD1 (5 bases). The CDR3 consists of 17 residues. Per the germline V gene, CDR1 is SGHNT and CDR2 is YYREEE (reference sequence). Trimming left V 2 bases short and J 0 bases short, with 15 bases between. CDR3: CASSLPQTDSSGNTIYF. The CDR3 DNA is TGTGCCAGCAGCTTACCGCAGACAGACTCCTCTGGAAACACCATATATTTT. The whole variable domain, filled in from reference TRBV5-4 and TRBJ1-3, reads ETGVTQSPTHLIKTRGQQVTLRCSSQSGHNTVSWYQQALGQGPQFIFQYYREEENGRGNFPPRFSGLQFPNYSSELNVNALELDDSALYLCASSLPQTDSSGNTIYFGEGSWLTVV.

V gene TRBV9 combines with J gene TRBJ2-3, with 7 bases lining up with TRBD2. The CDR3 length is 14 residues. Germline V lookup: CDR1 SGDLS, CDR2 YYNGEE. J lost 3 bases, V lost 3 bases, and 4 bases had no gene match. CDR3 coding DNA: TGTGCCAGCAGCGCGGGGGGACTGACAGATACGCAGTATTTT. Protein sequence: CASSAGGLTDTQYF. Full variable domain (rest looked up from reference TRBV9 and TRBJ2-3): DSGVTQTPKHLITATGQRVTLRCSPRSGDLSVYWYQQSLDQGLQFLIQYYNGEERAKGNILERFSAQQFPDLHSELNLSSLELGDSALYFCASSAGGLTDTQYFGPGTRLTVL.

The J gene is TRBJ2-7, the V gene TRBV14, with 10 bases fitting TRBD1. V shed 4 bases and J 4 bases; nucleotides not matched to a gene: 4. The CDR3 has 14 amino acids. CDR1 is SGHDN and CDR2 is FVKESK in the germline V gene. The CDR3: CASSPRDRGYEQYV. CDR3 DNA: TGTGCCAGCAGCCCCCGGGACAGGGGATACGAGCAGTACGTC.

This sequence joins TRBV6-6 and TRBJ2-3; D ambiguous. The germline V gene encodes CDR1 MNHNY and CDR2 SVGAGI (reference sequence). The CDR3 sequence is 12 residues long. Trimming stripped 2 bases from V and 6 bases from J, with 6 bases between. The CDR3 coding sequence is TGTGCCAGCAGTTACCCCCAGGATACGCAGTATTTT. Protein: CASSYPQDTQYF.

V gene TRBV18 combines with J gene TRBJ1-2; D is possibly TRBD1 (6 bases). There are 16 residues in the CDR3. The germline V and J ends were trimmed by 5 bases and 4 bases, with 20 bases remaining between them. Per germline, CDR1 KGHSH and CDR2 LQKENI. This CDR3 reads CASSEAWGQPIYGYTF. DNA for the CDR3: TGTGCCAGCTCAGAAGCCTGGGGACAACCCATCTATGGCTACACCTTC.

This chain uses TRBV11-2 with TRBJ1-2, with D tentatively TRBD1 (5 bases). The germline V gene encodes CDR1 SGHAT and CDR2 FQNNGV. The CDR3 runs to 16 residues. V lost 2 bases and J lost 4, with 17 bases in between. Written as DNA, the CDR3 is TGTGCCAGCAGCTTATACGGGCGGGGACGGCCCTATGGCTACACCTTC. This translates into CASSLYGRGRPYGYTF.

This rearrangement joins TRBV28 to TRBJ2-7, with a tentative D call TRBD1 (6 bases). Germline lookup yields CDR1 MDHEN and CDR2 SYDVKM. The CDR3 runs 13 residues. V lost 4 bases, J lost 4 bases, and 11 bases lay in between. The CDR3 bases are TGTGCCAGCAGTTCCATCCAGGGGTACGAGCAGTACGTC. Its protein product is CASSSIQGYEQYV.

This chain joins TRBV6-1 and TRBJ1-1, with D hard to call. Trimming took 2 bases from V and 0 from J, leaving 16 bases between them. Germline CDR1 reads MNHNS; CDR2 reads SASEGT. The CDR3 contains 17 residues. This CDR3 reads CASSETVWAVMNTEAFF. CDR3 nucleotides: TGTGCCAGCAGTGAAACAGTGTGGGCAGTTATGAACACTGAAGCTTTCTTT.

A note on this clone: One end of the junction varies from germline; a read error may be responsible. J is TRBJ1-5 and V is TRBV5-1; tentative D call: TRBD1 (6 bases). Per the germline V gene, CDR1 is SGHRS and CDR2 is YFSETQ. The length of the CDR3 is 14 residues. CDR3 residues: CAGSLGQSNQPQHF. In DNA, the CDR3 is TGCGCCGGCAGCCTCGGACAGAGCAATCAGCCCCAGCATTTT.

This chain connects TRBV6-1 to TRBJ2-7, with TRBD1 matching over 8 bases. Per germline, CDR1 MNHNS and CDR2 SASEGT. With 7 bases clipped from V and 0 bases from J, the junction kept 8 bases outside the gene matches. The CDR3 covers 15 residues. CDR3 sequence reads: CASTQTGDLSYEQYF. The CDR3 nucleotides read TGTGCCAGCACCCAGACAGGGGACCTCTCCTACGAGCAGTACTTC.

This chain links TRBV20-1 with TRBJ2-4; D is possibly TRBD2 (6 bases). The V end was cut by 7 bases, the J end by 6 bases, with 10 bases between. Germline values: CDR1 DFQATT, CDR2 SNEGSKA (reference sequence). The CDR3 contains 11 residues. CDR3 amino acids: CSGPGGNIQYF. The CDR3 region has the DNA TGCAGTGGCCCCGGGGGAAACATTCAGTACTTC.

The chain employs TRBV7-8 and TRBJ1-5; possible D gene TRBD1, 6 bases. The germline V and J ends were trimmed by 1 base and 0 bases, with 10 bases remaining between them. Germline V gene sequence: CDR1 SGHVS, CDR2 FQNEAQ. The CDR3 is 16 residues long. The CDR3 region is CASSLEGQISNQPQHF. CDR3 nucleotide sequence: TGTGCCAGCAGCTTAGAGGGACAAATTAGCAATCAGCCCCAGCATTTT.

This clone was observed once. This chain connects TRBV7-3 to TRBJ2-1, with 9 bases matching TRBD2. CDR1 is SGHTA, CDR2 FQGTGA, per germline. The CDR3 runs 16 residues. The junction had 12 bases not matched to a gene; V was cut back by 4 bases and J by 8 bases. CDR3 in DNA: TGTGCCAGCAGCTACCTCGCCGGGACTAGCAACGATGAGCAGTTCTTC. It translates to CASSYLAGTSNDEQFF.

The chain uses TRBV6-6 and TRBJ2-3; D is ambiguous. The CDR3 covers 15 residues. V dropped 6 bases and J dropped 3 bases, with 16 bases sitting between them. CDR1 MNHNY and CDR2 SVGAGI come from the germline V gene (reference sequence). DNA of the CDR3: TGTGCCAGCAGCCCCCCGGGTTCGCGAACAGATACGCAGTATTTT. It yields the protein CASSPPGSRTDTQYF.